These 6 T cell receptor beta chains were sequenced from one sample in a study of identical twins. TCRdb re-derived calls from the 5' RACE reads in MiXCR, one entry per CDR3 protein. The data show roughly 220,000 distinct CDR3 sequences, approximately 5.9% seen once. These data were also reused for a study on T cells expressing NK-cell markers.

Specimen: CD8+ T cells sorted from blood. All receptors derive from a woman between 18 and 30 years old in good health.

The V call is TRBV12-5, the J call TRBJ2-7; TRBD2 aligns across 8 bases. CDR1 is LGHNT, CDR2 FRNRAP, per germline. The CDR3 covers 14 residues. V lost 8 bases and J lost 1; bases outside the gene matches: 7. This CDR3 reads CASFVAGGSYEQYF. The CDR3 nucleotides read TGTGCTAGTTTCGTCGCGGGAGGATCCTACGAGCAGTACTTC.

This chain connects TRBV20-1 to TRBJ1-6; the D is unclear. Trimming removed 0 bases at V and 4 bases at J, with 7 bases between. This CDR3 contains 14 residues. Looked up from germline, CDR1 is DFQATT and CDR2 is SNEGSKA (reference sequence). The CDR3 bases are TGCAGTGCTAGAGAAAGGGCATATAATTCACCCCTCCACTTT. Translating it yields CSARERAYNSPLHF.

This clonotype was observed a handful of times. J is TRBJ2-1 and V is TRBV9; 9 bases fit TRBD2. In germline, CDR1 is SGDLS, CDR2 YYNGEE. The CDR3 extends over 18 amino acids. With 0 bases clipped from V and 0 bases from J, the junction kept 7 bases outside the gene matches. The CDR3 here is CASSVAGLAGNSYNEQFF. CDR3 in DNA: TGTGCCAGCAGCGTAGCTGGGCTAGCGGGAAACTCCTACAATGAGCAGTTCTTC.

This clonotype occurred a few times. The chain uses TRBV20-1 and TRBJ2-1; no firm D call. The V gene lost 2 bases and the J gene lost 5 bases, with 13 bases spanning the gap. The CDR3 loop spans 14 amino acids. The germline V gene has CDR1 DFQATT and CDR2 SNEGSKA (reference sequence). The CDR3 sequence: CSARSTERNNEQFF. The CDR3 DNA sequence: TGCAGTGCTAGATCCACCGAAAGAAACAATGAGCAGTTCTTC.

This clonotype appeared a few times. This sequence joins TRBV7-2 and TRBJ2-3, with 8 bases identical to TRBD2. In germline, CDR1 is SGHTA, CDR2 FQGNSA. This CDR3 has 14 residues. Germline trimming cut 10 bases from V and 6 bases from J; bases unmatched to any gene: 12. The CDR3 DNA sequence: TGTGCCACCAACTTCGCGGGAGGCGGGGATACGCAGTATTTT. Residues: CATNFAGGGDTQYF.

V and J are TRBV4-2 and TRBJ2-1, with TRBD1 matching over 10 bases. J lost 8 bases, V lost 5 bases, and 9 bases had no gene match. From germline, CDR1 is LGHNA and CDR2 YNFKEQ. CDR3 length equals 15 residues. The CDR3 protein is CASSDRDRGLDEQFF. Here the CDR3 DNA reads TGTGCCAGCAGCGACCGGGACAGGGGTCTCGATGAGCAGTTCTTC.